One and the same sample provided the 20 T cell receptor beta chains below, sequenced in a study of early T cells in non-severe SARS-CoV-2 infection. A single record per CDR3 protein comes from TCRdb applying MiXCR to the 5' RACE reads. The sample lists approximately 97,000 distinct CDR3 sequences; 9.5% to 12% were seen once. Sequenced here: whole blood, sampled at baseline. These TCRs come from an adult who was a healthcare worker with PCR-confirmed SARS-CoV-2 infection or an uninfected control (not recorded which).

This clonotype was observed a few times. The junction shows a germline mismatch at one end, possibly a read error. The V gene is TRBV20-1, the J gene TRBJ1-3; D not resolved. The CDR3 contains 14 residues. Germline CDR1 is DFQATT and CDR2 is SNEGSKA (reference sequence). CDR3 amino acids: CSAGDGRYGNTIYF. As DNA, the CDR3 is TGCAGTGCTGGAGACGGGCGGTATGGAAACACCATATATTTT.

The rearrangement joins TRBV24-1 to TRBJ2-2; a possible D gene is TRBD2 (5 bases). V lost 4 bases and J 1 base, leaving 9 bases between the germline ends. Germline V gene data show CDR1 as KGHDR and CDR2 as SFDVKD. This CDR3 contains 15 residues. The CDR3 sequence is CATSESGMNTGELFF. The DNA for the CDR3 is TGTGCCACCAGTGAGTCGGGGATGAACACCGGGGAGCTGTTTTTT.

The table lists this clonotype with a few counts. This chain links TRBV29-1 with TRBJ2-7; TRBD2 agrees at 11 bases. With V trimmed by 5 bases and J by 0 bases, 6 bases remained unmatched. The CDR3 extends over 15 amino acids. Looked up from germline, CDR1 is SQVTM and CDR2 is ANQGSEA. This CDR3 reads CSVLGLAETSYEQYF. The CDR3 DNA sequence: TGCAGCGTTCTGGGACTAGCGGAAACCTCCTACGAGCAGTACTTC.

The chain's CDR3 is CSAQDITQQETQYF. CDR3 nucleotides: TGCAGTGCTCAGGACATTACTCAACAAGAGACCCAGTACTTC. The J gene is TRBJ2-5, the V gene TRBV20-1; D possibly corresponds to TRBD1 (5 bases). V was cut by 5 bases and J by 2 bases, with 15 bases left in between. CDR1 and CDR2 from the germline V gene are DFQATT and SNEGSKA (reference sequence). The CDR3 spans 14 residues.

CDR3: CASSQRTSGRTQYF. In DNA form, the CDR3 reads TGTGCCAGCAGTCAAAGGACTAGCGGGAGGACGCAGTATTTT. The rearrangement links TRBV6-5 to TRBJ2-3, with TRBD2 identical over 14 bases. The germline V gene encodes CDR1 MNHEY and CDR2 SVGAGI. The junction had 4 bases not matched to a gene; V was cut back by 5 bases and J by 9 bases. This CDR3 comprises 14 residues.

Ten or more counts support this clonotype. The J gene is TRBJ1-2, the V gene TRBV6-5; D is ambiguous. V shed 4 bases and J shed 3 bases, with 12 bases lying between them. CDR1 and CDR2 from the germline V gene are MNHEY and SVGAGI. The CDR3 covers 14 residues. The CDR3 nucleotides read TGTGCCAGCAGTTCGGACGGTGCCCACTATGGCTACACCTTC. It codes for CASSSDGAHYGYTF.

The chain carries TRBV7-3 and TRBJ2-1; D perhaps matches TRBD2 (5 bases). V was shortened by 2 bases and J by 6 bases, with 14 bases between the two germline ends. Germline lookup yields CDR1 SGHTA and CDR2 FQGTGA. The CDR3 has 15 residues. CDR3 nucleotide sequence: TGTGCCAGCAGCTTATCCGGGAATTCACCCAATGAGCAGTTCTTC. Translated: CASSLSGNSPNEQFF.

Only a few counts were recorded for this clonotype. The rearrangement uses TRBV9 and TRBJ2-1; unclear D gene. Trimming removed 3 bases at V and 8 bases at J, with 15 bases between. Germline lookup yields CDR1 SGDLS and CDR2 YYNGEE. The CDR3 has 14 amino acids. For the CDR3, the DNA is TGTGCCAGCAGCGGAAGGTTAAGGCCCGATGAGCAGTTCTTC. Its protein is CASSGRLRPDEQFF.

This clonotype was seen ten or more times. The rearrangement uses TRBV23-1 and TRBJ2-1; 8 bases map to TRBD1. TRBV23-1 is sorted into the ORF group, with uncertain function. The junction had 11 bases not matched to a gene; V was cut back by 4 bases and J by 9 bases. The CDR3 spans 15 residues. Here the CDR3 DNA reads TGCGCCAGCAGTCCCCGGGACAGGTCCGTGGGTGAGCAGTTCTTC. It specifies CASSPRDRSVGEQFF.

This clonotype was observed a handful of times. This chain uses TRBV25-1 with TRBJ1-4; D is perhaps TRBD1 (5 bases). V lost 3 bases and J lost 4, with 12 bases in between. Germline values: CDR1 MGHDK, CDR2 SYGVNS. The CDR3 extends over 15 amino acids. The CDR3 region is CASSERGAGNEKLFF. The CDR3 coding sequence is TGTGCCAGCAGTGAGCGAGGGGCCGGTAATGAAAAACTGTTTTTT.

This clonotype has more than one count but fewer than ten. The chain employs TRBV5-1 and TRBJ1-1; D not resolved. Germline V CDR1 and CDR2: SGHRS, YFSETQ. The CDR3 totals 13 residues. Trimming took off 3 bases at V and 3 bases at J, with 9 bases between the two ends. The CDR3, as DNA: TGCGCCAGCAGCTCCGGTGGGGACACTGAAGCTTTCTTT. Translation: CASSSGGDTEAFF.

This clonotype was seen a handful of times. This rearrangement joins TRBV19 to TRBJ2-2; 7 bases agree with TRBD1. The CDR3 sequence is 17 residues long. Germline V gene data show CDR1 as LNHDA and CDR2 as SQIVND (reference sequence). The ends lost 5 bases at V and 5 bases at J; junction bases unmatched: 14. The DNA for the CDR3 is TGTGCCAGTAGTCCGACAGGGTTTGGTGGGTTTACCGGGGAGCTGTTTTTT. Its protein is CASSPTGFGGFTGELFF. Supplemented by reference TRBV19 and TRBJ2-2, the full variable domain reads DGGITQSPKYLFRKEGQNVTLSCEQNLNHDAMYWYRQDPGQGLRLIYYSQIVNDFQKGDIAEGYSVSREKKESFPLTVTSAQKNPTAFYLCASSPTGFGGFTGELFFGEGSRLTVL.

This clonotype was observed many times. The chain joins TRBV5-8 to TRBJ2-3, with 8 bases matching TRBD1. This CDR3 region has 14 residues. V gave up 2 bases and J gave up 4 bases; unmatched junction bases: 3. CDR1 and CDR2 from the germline V gene are SGHTS and YDEGEE. Written as DNA, the CDR3 is TGTGCCAGCAGCTTTTCAGGGGGCGCAGATACGCAGTATTTT. As protein: CASSFSGGADTQYF.

The CDR3 protein is CASSKGVPEAFF. The DNA for the CDR3 is TGTGCCAGCAGCAAGGGGGTCCCTGAAGCTTTCTTT. The chain links TRBV7-9 to TRBJ1-1; D possibly corresponds to TRBD1 (6 bases). Germline CDR1 reads SEHNR; CDR2 reads FQNEAQ (reference sequence). The germline V and J ends were trimmed by 5 bases and 6 bases, with 10 bases remaining between them. This CDR3 has 12 amino acids. Together with reference TRBV7-9 and TRBJ1-1, the CDR3 gives the full variable domain: DTGVSQNPRHKITKRGQNVTFRCDPISEHNRLYWYRQTLGQGPEFLTYFQNEAQLEKSRLLSDRFSAERPKGSFSTLEIQRTEQGDSAMYLCASSKGVPEAFFGQGTRLTVV.

This clonotype came up once. The rearrangement uses TRBV7-9 and TRBJ1-1, with D perhaps TRBD1 (5 bases). Germline lookup yields CDR1 SEHNR and CDR2 FQNEAQ (reference sequence). The germline V and J ends were trimmed by 1 base and 5 bases, with 20 bases remaining between them. This CDR3 is built from 17 residues. In DNA, the CDR3 is TGTGCCAGCAGCTTAGGGCAGGGTTATCGGATTGAGACTGAAGCTTTCTTT. Protein: CASSLGQGYRIETEAFF.

This clonotype was seen ten or more times. The V gene is TRBV19, the J gene TRBJ2-7; a weak D match, TRBD2 (5 bases). The CDR3 length is 14 residues. The V gene's germline CDR1 is LNHDA and CDR2 SQIVND (reference sequence). Trimming stripped 5 bases from V and 6 bases from J, with 17 bases between. CDR3 protein: CASSEENREGEQYF. DNA for the CDR3: TGTGCCAGTAGTGAAGAGAACCGCGAGGGCGAGCAGTACTTC.

This clonotype came up many times. Here the CDR3 reads CASSLQGFTEAFF. In nucleotides, the CDR3 is TGTGCCAGCAGCTTACAGGGTTTCACTGAAGCTTTCTTT. The genes are TRBV27 and TRBJ1-1, with D perhaps TRBD1 (6 bases). The germline V and J ends were trimmed by 6 bases and 4 bases, with 12 bases remaining between them. This CDR3 spans 13 amino acids. CDR1 and CDR2 (germline): MNHEY, SMNVEV (reference sequence).

This clonotype was observed at least ten times. V usage is TRBV11-2 and J usage is TRBJ2-5; maybe TRBD2 (5 bases). The CDR3 consists of 15 residues. Trimming took 5 bases from V and 2 from J, leaving 15 bases between them. CDR1 is SGHAT, CDR2 FQNNGV, per germline. The CDR3 region has the DNA TGTGCCAGCAGCCCAAAAGCGGTCGCACAAGAGACCCAGTACTTC. It yields the protein CASSPKAVAQETQYF.

This clonotype was counted a few times. The V and J genes are TRBV5-4 and TRBJ2-6; D perhaps matches TRBD1 (6 bases). The CDR3 consists of 16 residues. Germline V gives CDR1 SGHNT, CDR2 YYREEE (reference sequence). V gave up 5 bases and J gave up 0 bases, with 12 bases separating them. The CDR3 region has the DNA TGTGCCAGCAGGAGGGACAAGAGCTCTGGGGCCAACGTCCTGACTTTC. It codes for CASRRDKSSGANVLTF.

The chain couples TRBV19 to TRBJ2-4; the match to TRBD1 covers 7 bases. The CDR3 contains 17 residues. The trim removed 4 bases at V and 0 bases at J, leaving 9 bases unmatched. The germline V gene has CDR1 LNHDA and CDR2 SQIVND (reference sequence). In DNA form, the CDR3 reads TGTGCCAGTAGTAAATTCCGGGACAGCTTAGCCAAAAACATTCAGTACTTC. Translating it yields CASSKFRDSLAKNIQYF.